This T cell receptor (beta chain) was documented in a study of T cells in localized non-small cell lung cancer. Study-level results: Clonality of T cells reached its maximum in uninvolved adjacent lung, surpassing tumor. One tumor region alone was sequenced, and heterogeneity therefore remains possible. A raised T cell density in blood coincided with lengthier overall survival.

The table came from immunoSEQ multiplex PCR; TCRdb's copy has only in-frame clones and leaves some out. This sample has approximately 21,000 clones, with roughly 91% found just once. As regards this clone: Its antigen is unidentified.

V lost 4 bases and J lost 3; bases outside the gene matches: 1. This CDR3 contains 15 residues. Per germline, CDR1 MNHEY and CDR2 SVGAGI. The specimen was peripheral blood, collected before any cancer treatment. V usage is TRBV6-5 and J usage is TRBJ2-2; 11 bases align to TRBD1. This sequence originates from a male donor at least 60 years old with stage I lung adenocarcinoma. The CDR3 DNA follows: TGTGCCAGCAGTTGGGGACAGGGGGACACCGGGGAGCTGTTTTTT. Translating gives CASSWGQGDTGELFF.